Listed here are 30 T cell receptor beta chains from one sample, sequenced in a study of blood T cell repertoires in COVID-19. Libraries were prepared by immunoSEQ multiplex PCR; TCRdb keeps only in-frame clonotypes and omits some of them. The sample holds under 300,000 clones, over 75% seen once. The sequenced sample consisted of peripheral blood. The receptors here all came from a man younger than 40 who had recovered from COVID-19.

The gene calls are TRBV28 and TRBJ1-1; D remains ambiguous. The CDR3 loop spans 16 amino acids. Per the germline V gene, CDR1 is MDHEN and CDR2 is SYDVKM. V lost 3 bases and J 0 bases, leaving 14 bases between the germline ends. The CDR3 protein is CASSFFGRRVNTEAFF. CDR3 nucleotides: TGTGCCAGCAGTTTTTTTGGGAGGAGGGTGAACACTGAAGCTTTCTTT.

The CDR3 coding sequence is TGTGCCACCCACCGTGGGGACAGTCTATCCGAGCAGTTCTTC. Encoded protein: CATHRGDSLSEQFF. The chain combines TRBV27 with TRBJ2-1; 7 bases align to TRBD1. Germline CDR1 and CDR2: MNHEY and SMNVEV (reference sequence). J gave up 10 bases and V 10 bases, and 16 bases lay outside the gene matches. The CDR3 is 14 residues long.

This clone was seen more than once but under ten times. The V call is TRBV3-1 (or the pseudogene TRBV3-2), the J call TRBJ2-1; the D is unclear. V was shortened by 1 base and J by 0 bases, with 10 bases between the two germline ends. This CDR3 has 16 amino acids. CDR1 and CDR2 from the germline V gene are LGHDT and YNNKEL (reference sequence). CDR3 protein: CASSQVVTNSYNEQFF. The CDR3 nucleotides read TGTGCCAGCAGCCAAGTCGTAACTAACTCCTACAATGAGCAGTTCTTC.

This clone was counted a single time. The chain has TRBV4-1 and TRBJ1-1, with D perhaps TRBD1 (6 bases). Deletions cut 1 base from V and 6 bases from J, with 15 bases between. The length of the CDR3 is 15 residues. The V gene's germline CDR1 is MGHRA and CDR2 YSYEKL. The CDR3 here is CASSQARGYFAEAFF. CDR3 in DNA: TGCGCCAGCAGCCAAGCCAGGGGTTATTTCGCTGAAGCTTTCTTT.

This clone was observed a single time. The rearrangement joins TRBV29-1 to TRBJ1-1, with D hard to call. Germline-derived CDR1 and CDR2 are SQVTM and ANQGSEA. The CDR3 is made up of 13 amino acids. The V gene lost 8 bases and the J gene lost 3 bases, with 16 bases spanning the gap. The CDR3, as DNA: TGCAGCCCCCGACCCTGGGGAGACACTGAAGCTTTCTTT. Protein sequence: CSPRPWGDTEAFF.

The rearrangement uses TRBV7-9 and TRBJ2-7, with D possibly being TRBD2 (5 bases). The V gene's germline CDR1 is SEHNR and CDR2 FQNEAQ (reference sequence). The V and J ends lost 5 bases and 5 bases respectively, with 16 bases between them. CDR3 length equals 14 residues. The DNA for the CDR3 is TGTGCCAGCAGCAATTCAACGAGCGGCGACGAGCAGTACTTC. Protein product: CASSNSTSGDEQYF. The whole variable domain, remainder taken from reference TRBV7-9 and TRBJ2-7, is DTGVSQNPRHKITKRGQNVTFRCDPISEHNRLYWYRQTLGQGPEFLTYFQNEAQLEKSRLLSDRFSAERPKGSFSTLEIQRTEQGDSAMYLCASSNSTSGDEQYFGPGTRLTVT.

The rearrangement joins TRBV5-4 to TRBJ2-1; tentatively, D is TRBD1 (5 bases). Per the germline V gene, CDR1 is SGHNT and CDR2 is YYREEE (reference sequence). Trimming left V 6 bases short and J 4 bases short, with 17 bases between. This CDR3 has 15 amino acids. The CDR3 here is CASTQGQGNYNEQFF. CDR3 bases: TGTGCCAGCACCCAGGGTCAGGGCAATTACAATGAGCAGTTCTTC.

The J gene is TRBJ2-3, the V gene TRBV2; possibly TRBD2 for D (6 bases). Germline CDR1 and CDR2: SNHLY and FYNNEI. The CDR3 sequence is 16 residues long. Trimming removed 6 bases at V and 0 bases at J, with 16 bases between. CDR3 nucleotide sequence: TGTGCCAGCAGCCCCGTGGGCGGGGTCAGCACAGATACGCAGTATTTT. The encoded protein is CASSPVGGVSTDTQYF.

The genes are TRBV12-3 or TRBV12-4 and TRBJ2-5; perhaps TRBD2 as D (5 bases). Deletions cut 6 bases from V and 5 bases from J, with 10 bases between. The CDR3 consists of 12 residues. The CDR3 sequence: CASSPRGETQYF. CDR3 nucleotides: TGTGCCAGCAGCCCGCGCGGGGAGACCCAGTACTTC.

V and J are TRBV6-5 and TRBJ2-1, with 8 bases lining up with TRBD1. The germline V gene has CDR1 MNHEY and CDR2 SVGAGI. The J segment lost 10 bases and the V segment lost 6 bases, leaving 11 bases of the junction unmatched. The CDR3 has 14 residues. DNA for the CDR3: TGTGCCAGCAGGCCAGACAGGGGCCGGAAGGAGCAGTTCTTC. This gives the protein CASRPDRGRKEQFF.

This clone was seen once. The CDR3 bases are TGTGCCAGCAGCTTAGACAGGGACCGTGGTGGGGTCACCGGGGAGCTGTTTTTT. Translation gives CASSLDRDRGGVTGELFF. V gene TRBV7-8 combines with J gene TRBJ2-2; D possibly corresponds to TRBD1 (6 bases). V was cut by 1 base and J by 4 bases, with 19 bases left in between. This CDR3 region has 18 residues. Germline CDR1 reads SGHVS; CDR2 reads FQNEAQ.

The V call is TRBV7-9, the J call TRBJ2-1; 10 bases line up with TRBD2. V trimming: 4 bases; J trimming: 8 bases; junction bases outside the gene matches: 11. From germline, CDR1 is SEHNR and CDR2 FQNEAQ (reference sequence). This CDR3 region has 16 residues. CDR3: CASSSPGGLAGDEQFF. As DNA, the CDR3 is TGTGCCAGCAGCTCCCCTGGGGGGCTAGCGGGGGATGAGCAGTTCTTC.

The chain is built from TRBV5-1 and TRBJ2-5; 14 bases map to TRBD2. The CDR3 is 16 residues long. The trim removed 2 bases at V and 7 bases at J, leaving 7 bases unmatched. The germline V gene has CDR1 SGHRS and CDR2 YFSETQ. The CDR3: CASSLGTSGGLATQYF. The CDR3 DNA reads as TGCGCCAGCAGCTTAGGGACTAGCGGGGGTCTAGCGACCCAGTACTTC. Variable domain in full (rest from reference TRBV5-1 and TRBJ2-5): KAGVTQTPRYLIKTRGQQVTLSCSPISGHRSVSWYQQTPGQGLQFLFEYFSETQRNKGNFPGRFSGRQFSNSRSEMNVSTLELGDSALYLCASSLGTSGGLATQYFGPGTRLLVL.

The chain carries TRBV19 and TRBJ2-7, with D possibly TRBD2 on 6 matching bases. Trimming took off 10 bases at V and 3 bases at J, with 13 bases between the two ends. CDR3 size: 12 residues. Germline V lookup: CDR1 LNHDA, CDR2 SQIVND (reference sequence). The CDR3 DNA reads TGTGCCATGGGAGGACGGGACTACGAGCAGTACGTC. The encoded protein is CAMGGRDYEQYV.

The chain recombines TRBV9 with TRBJ2-2; TRBD1 aligns across 8 bases. V lost 4 bases to trimming and J lost 5 bases; unmatched junction nucleotides: 10. Germline CDR1 SGDLS, CDR2 YYNGEE. CDR3 length equals 16 residues. Written as DNA, the CDR3 is TGTGCCAGCAGCCCCACAAGACAGGGGTTGACCGGGGAGCTGTTTTTT. Translating it yields CASSPTRQGLTGELFF.

The chain carries TRBV2 and TRBJ1-1, with D unresolved. Per the germline V gene, CDR1 is SNHLY and CDR2 is FYNNEI. With 6 bases removed from V and 3 bases from J, the gap between germline ends came to 11 bases. CDR3 length: 13 residues. The chain's CDR3 is CASREDRHTEAFF. CDR3 DNA sequence: TGTGCCAGCAGGGAGGACCGGCACACTGAAGCTTTCTTT.

This clone was detected once. The V gene is TRBV29-1, the J gene TRBJ2-2, with a weak D call TRBD1 (5 bases). V lost 4 bases to trimming and J lost 7 bases, with 13 bases between them. Germline CDR1 reads SQVTM; CDR2 reads ANQGSEA. There are 13 residues in the CDR3. CDR3 in amino acids: CSVGATEVGELFF. CDR3 nucleotides: TGCAGCGTTGGTGCGACAGAAGTCGGGGAGCTGTTTTTT.

The rearrangement uses TRBV5-1 and TRBJ1-5; 7 positions agree with TRBD1. V lost 0 bases and J lost 0; bases outside the gene matches: 12. The CDR3 contains 19 residues. Germline V gives CDR1 SGHRS, CDR2 YFSETQ. CDR3 region: CASSLAGTDTLNSNQPQHF. For the CDR3, the DNA is TGCGCCAGCAGCTTGGCGGGGACAGATACTCTGAATAGCAATCAGCCCCAGCATTTT.

The chain is built from TRBV4-2 and TRBJ2-5; a weak D match, TRBD2 (6 bases). The V gene lost 3 bases and the J gene lost 5 bases, with 13 bases spanning the gap. Germline CDR1 reads LGHNA; CDR2 reads YNFKEQ. CDR3 length: 14 residues. CDR3 region: CASSQVDYTETQYF. Here the CDR3 DNA reads TGTGCCAGCAGCCAGGTGGACTATACGGAGACCCAGTACTTC.

The chain joins TRBV5-1 to TRBJ1-4; D might be TRBD1 (5 bases). The CDR3 has 15 residues. The V end was cut by 4 bases, the J end by 3 bases, with 13 bases between. The germline V gene encodes CDR1 SGHRS and CDR2 YFSETQ. The CDR3 spells CASSPLGGSNEKLFF. CDR3 bases: TGCGCCAGCAGCCCCCTGGGGGGTTCTAATGAAAAACTGTTTTTT.

The CDR3 sequence is CSALGGEQFF. DNA of the CDR3: TGCAGTGCCCTAGGAGGTGAGCAGTTCTTC. V usage is TRBV20-1 and J usage is TRBJ2-1, with TRBD2 as a possible D gene (5 bases). V gave up 6 bases and J gave up 9 bases, with 9 bases separating them. Looked up from germline, CDR1 is DFQATT and CDR2 is SNEGSKA (reference sequence). The CDR3 is 10 amino acids.

This clone was recorded only once. The rearrangement links TRBV19 to TRBJ2-3, with D tentatively TRBD2 (5 bases). Trimming shortened V by 8 bases and J by 2 bases, and 14 bases separated the two germline ends. The CDR3 loop spans 14 amino acids. Germline loops: CDR1 LNHDA, CDR2 SQIVND (reference sequence). In DNA form, the CDR3 reads TGTGCCAGTTATGGGTCGGGGTTCACAGATACGCAGTATTTT. It translates to CASYGSGFTDTQYF.

This clone appeared a single time. The V call is TRBV5-1, the J call TRBJ2-3, with D uncertain. Germline lookup yields CDR1 SGHRS and CDR2 YFSETQ. V was cut by 5 bases and J by 0 bases, with 19 bases left in between. CDR3 length equals 17 residues. The chain's CDR3 is CASRPGRLGSSTDTQYF. In DNA, the CDR3 is TGCGCCAGCAGACCCGGCCGACTCGGAAGTAGCACAGATACGCAGTATTTT.

Details on this clone: Other DNA sequences from this sample encode an identical CDR3 as well. The chain couples TRBV7-9 to TRBJ1-2; tentative D call: TRBD1 (5 bases). CDR3 length: 11 amino acids. With 8 bases removed from V and 5 bases from J, the gap between germline ends came to 9 bases. Germline V gives CDR1 SEHNR, CDR2 FQNEAQ (reference sequence). This CDR3 is CASSSGYGYTF. The DNA of the CDR3 is TGTGCCAGCTCCTCAGGGTATGGCTACACCTTC.

This sequence joins TRBV5-4 and TRBJ1-1; 8 nucleotides line up with TRBD1. Germline V CDR1 and CDR2: SGHNT, YYREEE (reference sequence). The trim removed 5 bases at V and 2 bases at J, leaving 8 bases unmatched. CDR3 length equals 15 residues. In nucleotides, the CDR3 is TGTGCCAGCAGAACCTGGGGGACAGGCAACACTGAAGCTTTCTTT. This sequence encodes CASRTWGTGNTEAFF.

The rearrangement uses TRBV19 and TRBJ1-5, with D tentatively TRBD1 (5 bases). Germline V gene lookup returns CDR1 LNHDA and CDR2 SQIVND (reference sequence). The CDR3 totals 15 residues. Trimming took off 6 bases at V and 6 bases at J, with 18 bases between the two ends. CDR3 protein: CASRVTSGFGQPQHF. CDR3 bases: TGTGCCAGTAGAGTCACGTCAGGGTTCGGTCAGCCCCAGCATTTT.

J is TRBJ2-7 and V is TRBV19, with 16 bases aligning to TRBD2. Germline V gene lookup returns CDR1 LNHDA and CDR2 SQIVND (reference sequence). The ends lost 4 bases at V and 2 bases at J; junction bases unmatched: 14. The CDR3 is 20 amino acids. CDR3 sequence: CASSSVLGTSGGARTYEQYF. CDR3 DNA: TGTGCCAGTAGTAGTGTCCTCGGGACTAGCGGGGGGGCCCGGACCTACGAGCAGTACTTC.

The rearrangement links TRBV5-1 to TRBJ1-1; D gene unclear. The ends were cut back, 3 bases at V and 1 base at J, with 13 bases in the middle. The germline V gene encodes CDR1 SGHRS and CDR2 YFSETQ. The CDR3 extends over 15 amino acids. The CDR3 loop is CASSSTYLGNTEAFF. CDR3 DNA sequence: TGCGCCAGCAGCTCGACTTACCTTGGGAACACTGAAGCTTTCTTT.

The V call is TRBV5-5, the J call TRBJ2-7; 10 nucleotides agree with TRBD1. The CDR3 spans 15 residues. V was pared by 4 bases and J by 0 bases, with 4 bases of the junction left unmatched. CDR1 is SGHKS, CDR2 YYEKEE, per germline (reference sequence). The CDR3 is CASSLRTGGSYEQYF. DNA of the CDR3: TGTGCCAGCAGCCTACGGACAGGGGGCTCCTACGAGCAGTACTTC.

V is TRBV11-2 and J is TRBJ2-2; D unresolved. The V end was cut by 5 bases, the J end by 1 base, with 8 bases between. The germline V gene has CDR1 SGHAT and CDR2 FQNNGV. This CDR3 comprises 14 residues. The CDR3 region is CASSPNRNTGELFF. The DNA for the CDR3 is TGTGCCAGCAGCCCGAACAGGAACACCGGGGAGCTGTTTTTT.